A selection of T cell receptor beta chains follows, all from one sample in a study of blood T cell repertoires in COVID-19. Sequencing used immunoSEQ multiplex PCR; TCRdb keeps in-frame clones, though not all of them. The top ten clones hold about 1.5% of a sample with a few hundred thousand clones, more than 75% of them seen once. What was sequenced was PBMCs or T cells enriched from blood (not recorded which). The receptors derive from a woman aged 45-65 years who had recovered from COVID-19. Both conserved end residues are part of each CDR3. A D gene is named only where the DNA matches it firmly. Only some rows state a clone size, as once, few, many or a class for expanded clones.

clone_size j_call d_call v_call cdr3_nt cdr3_aa
NA TRBJ2-7 TRBD1 TRBV11-3 TGTGCCAGCAGCCAGGGGGAATTCTACGAGCAGTACTTC CASSQGEFYEQYF
once TRBJ1-2 NA TRBV27 TGTGCCAGCAGTTTAACCCACTTGGGGGCTGAAGGCTACACCTTC CASSLTHLGAEGYTF
NA TRBJ1-2 NA TRBV3-1/TRBV3-2 TGTGCCAGCACCCTAGGGGCTGGCAGCTATGGCTACACCTTC CASTLGAGSYGYTF
few TRBJ1-1 NA TRBV29-1 TGCAGCGTTGAAGCAGGGCAAGGCACTGAAGCTTTCTTT CSVEAGQGTEAFF
NA TRBJ2-1 NA TRBV2 TGTGCCAGCAGTGCCCCGTTGGGTAGCGGAAGGGCCGGCGGTGAGCAGTTCTTC CASSAPLGSGRAGGEQFF
NA TRBJ1-1 TRBD1 TRBV4-2 TGTGCCAGCAGCCATAGTGCAGGGGGCACTGAAGCTTTCTTT CASSHSAGGTEAFF
NA TRBJ1-1 TRBD1 TRBV7-9 TGTGCCAGCAGGACGACAGGGGATCTTACTGAAGCTTTCTTT CASRTTGDLTEAFF
NA TRBJ2-7 TRBD1 TRBV5-1 TGCGCCAGCAGCTTGGGTAGGGACAGCAGCGACGAGCAGTACTTC CASSLGRDSSDEQYF
NA TRBJ2-3 NA TRBV7-2 TGTGCCAGCAGCTTATCGGGGTCAGATACGCAGTATTTT CASSLSGSDTQYF
NA TRBJ2-6 NA TRBV29-1 TGCAGCGGACGGGAGCCTGGGGCCAACGTCCTGACTTTC CSGREPGANVLTF
few TRBJ1-5 TRBD1 TRBV3-1/TRBV3-2 TGTGCCAGCAGCCAGGGACAGGGAGGCCAGCCCCAGCATTTT CASSQGQGGQPQHF
NA TRBJ2-1 NA TRBV5-8 TGTGCCAGCAGCCACGGGTACAATGAGCAGTTCTTC CASSHGYNEQFF
few TRBJ2-6 NA TRBV6-1 TGTGCCAGCAGTGAACGGGTGTGGGGGCCTGGGGCCAACGTCCTGACTTTC CASSERVWGPGANVLTF
NA TRBJ1-2 NA TRBV30 TGTGCCTGGTACCCCTACCGGCGCGGTGGCTACACCTTC CAWYPYRRGGYTF
NA TRBJ2-7 TRBD1 TRBV11-2 TGTGCCAGCAGCTTAGCCCCCGGGACAGGGGGGTACGAGCAGTACTTC CASSLAPGTGGYEQYF
NA TRBJ2-3 TRBD1 TRBV29-1 TGCAGCGCTGGACAGGGAACAGATACGCAGTATTTT CSAGQGTDTQYF
NA TRBJ1-4 NA TRBV5-4 TGTGCCAGCAGCTCGAAATATACAGGGACCCCTAATGAAAAACTGTTTTTT CASSSKYTGTPNEKLFF
NA TRBJ1-6 TRBD1 TRBV3-1/TRBV3-2 TGTGCCAGCAGCCAAGGATCCGGGACAGGGAAATCACCCCTCCACTTT CASSQGSGTGKSPLHF
NA TRBJ1-6 NA TRBV2 TGTGCCAGCAGTGTGAGGCGACAGGCCTATAATTCACCCCTCCACTTT CASSVRRQAYNSPLHF
NA TRBJ2-1 TRBD2 TRBV10-3 TGTGCCATCGGGACTAGCGGAAACAATGAGCAGTTCTTC CAIGTSGNNEQFF
NA TRBJ2-1 NA TRBV6-5 TGTGCCAGCAGTTCGGCTAGTTCCTCATACAATGAGCAGTTCTTC CASSSASSSYNEQFF
NA TRBJ2-2 TRBD1 TRBV19 TGTGCCAGTAGTACAGACAGGGGGGCCGGGGAGCTGTTTTTT CASSTDRGAGELFF
few TRBJ1-3 TRBD1 TRBV7-8 TGTGCCAGCAGCCCCGGACAGGGCCTGGGAAACACCATATATTTT CASSPGQGLGNTIYF
few TRBJ1-2 NA TRBV5-1 TGCGCCAGCAGCTTTAGTCCGAACTATGGCTACACCTTC CASSFSPNYGYTF
once TRBJ2-1 NA TRBV18 TGTGCCAGCTCACCATCCGGGACCCCCGGGAGTGAGCAGTTCTTC CASSPSGTPGSEQFF
NA TRBJ1-6 TRBD1 TRBV10-3 TGTGCCATCAGTGACCCGGGACAGGGAATTCATAATTCACCCCTCCACTTT CAISDPGQGIHNSPLHF
NA TRBJ1-5 NA TRBV3-1/TRBV3-2 TGTGCCAGCAGCCCCATGGGAGGGGTCGGGCAGCCCCAGCATTTT CASSPMGGVGQPQHF